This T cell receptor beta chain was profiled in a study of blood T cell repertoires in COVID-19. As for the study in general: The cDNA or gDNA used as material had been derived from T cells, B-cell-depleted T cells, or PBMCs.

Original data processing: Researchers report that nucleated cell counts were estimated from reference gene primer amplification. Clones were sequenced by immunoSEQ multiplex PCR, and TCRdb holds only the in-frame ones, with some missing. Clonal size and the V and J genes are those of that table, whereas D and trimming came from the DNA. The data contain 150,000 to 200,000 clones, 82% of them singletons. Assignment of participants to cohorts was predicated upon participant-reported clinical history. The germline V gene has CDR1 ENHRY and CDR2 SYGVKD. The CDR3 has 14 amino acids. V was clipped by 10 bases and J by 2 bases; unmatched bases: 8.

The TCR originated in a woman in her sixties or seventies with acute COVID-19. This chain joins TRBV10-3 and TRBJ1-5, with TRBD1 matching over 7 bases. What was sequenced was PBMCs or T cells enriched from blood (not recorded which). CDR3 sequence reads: CATERGQGNQPQHF. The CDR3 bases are TGTGCCACCGAAAGAGGACAGGGCAATCAGCCCCAGCATTTT.